This T cell receptor beta chain is from a study of cytomegalovirus exposure and HLA in healthy donors. Study-wide results and caveats: HLA allele associations emerged for roughly 17,000 TCR beta sequences in a later analysis, at 0.05 false discovery rate. Immune exposure information comprised only CMV serostatus. Across HLA loci, a later analysis found differing TCR association rates, with DRB1 most and HLA-C fewest. There were a few CMV-associated chains whose specificity for CMV antigens was confirmed in vitro.

It was with 60 Vbeta and 13 Jbeta primers that the PCR ran. Sequencing used immunoSEQ multiplex PCR; TCRdb keeps in-frame clones, though not all of them. The top ten clones hold 3.4% of a sample with 35,000 to 45,000 clones, approximately 72% of them seen once. This CDR3 contains 11 residues. The V gene lost 2 bases and the J gene lost 8 bases, with 9 bases spanning the gap. CDR1 is GTSNPN, CDR2 SVGIG, per germline (reference sequence). As regards this clone: What it binds is unknown.

The sequenced sample was PBMCs. The chain has TRBV30 and TRBJ1-2; no firm D call. This TCR derives from a woman aged 30 to 39 in good health and CMV-seronegative. CDR3 sequence (DNA): TGTGCCTGGAGTTCCGGTTCCGGCTACACCTTC. Encoded protein: CAWSSGSGYTF.